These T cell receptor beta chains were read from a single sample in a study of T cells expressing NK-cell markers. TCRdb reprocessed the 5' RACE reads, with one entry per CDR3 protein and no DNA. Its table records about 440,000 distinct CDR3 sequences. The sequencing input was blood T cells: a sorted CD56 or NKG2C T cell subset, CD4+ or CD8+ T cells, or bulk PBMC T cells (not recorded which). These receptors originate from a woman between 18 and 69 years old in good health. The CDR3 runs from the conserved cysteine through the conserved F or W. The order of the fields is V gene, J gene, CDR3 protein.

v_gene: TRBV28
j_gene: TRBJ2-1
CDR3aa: CASSPWTSGSANEQFF

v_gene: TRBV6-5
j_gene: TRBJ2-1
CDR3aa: CASSYLPGLAGSNEQFF

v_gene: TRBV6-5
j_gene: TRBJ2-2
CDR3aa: CASSYASGRGGTGELFF

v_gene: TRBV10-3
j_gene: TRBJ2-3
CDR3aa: CAISEIRDTDTQYF

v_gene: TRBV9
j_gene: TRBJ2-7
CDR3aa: CASGRGVSYEQYF

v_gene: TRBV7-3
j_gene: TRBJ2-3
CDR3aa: CASSLKGLAALGTDTQYF

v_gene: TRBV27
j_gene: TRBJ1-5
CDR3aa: CASSFGGTGLNQPQHF

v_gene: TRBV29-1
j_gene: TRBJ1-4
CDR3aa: CSVVGDRNVGKLFF

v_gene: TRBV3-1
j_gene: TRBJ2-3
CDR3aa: CASSRGLLTDTQCF

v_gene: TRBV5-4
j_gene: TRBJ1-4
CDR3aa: CASRNRGSEKLFF

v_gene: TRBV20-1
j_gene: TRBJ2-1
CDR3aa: CSADRGDEQFF

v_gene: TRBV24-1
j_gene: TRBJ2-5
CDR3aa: CATSDFSDRGQETQYF

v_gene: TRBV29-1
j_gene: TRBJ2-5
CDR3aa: CSVDRGTAQETQYF

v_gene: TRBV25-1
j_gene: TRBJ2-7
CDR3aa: CASSSAGTGIHEQYF

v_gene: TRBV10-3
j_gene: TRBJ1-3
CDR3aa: CAISAQGGGNTIYF

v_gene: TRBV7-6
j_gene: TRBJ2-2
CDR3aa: CASSPRAPNTGELFF

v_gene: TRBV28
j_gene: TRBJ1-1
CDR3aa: CASRLDRDANTEAFF

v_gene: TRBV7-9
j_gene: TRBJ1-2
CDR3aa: CASSLSGAPYTF

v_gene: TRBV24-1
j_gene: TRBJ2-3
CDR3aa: CATRGSDGDTQYF

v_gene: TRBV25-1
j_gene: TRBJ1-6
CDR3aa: CASSARGGGNSPLHF

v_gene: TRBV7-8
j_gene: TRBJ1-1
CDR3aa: CASSTKVGNTEAFF

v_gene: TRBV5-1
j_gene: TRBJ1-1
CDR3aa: CAKLQGTEAFF

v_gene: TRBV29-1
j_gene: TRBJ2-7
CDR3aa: CSATGASYEQYF

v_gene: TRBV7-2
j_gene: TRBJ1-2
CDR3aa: CASRAGPMGGYTF

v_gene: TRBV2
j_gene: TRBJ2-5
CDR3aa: CASLPEGLAGRETQYF

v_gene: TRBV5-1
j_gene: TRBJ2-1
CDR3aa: CASSAEPGLTYNEQFF

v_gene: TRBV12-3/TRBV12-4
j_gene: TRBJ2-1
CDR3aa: CASSPHLAGGADEQFF

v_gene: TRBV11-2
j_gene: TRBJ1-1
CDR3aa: CASSFIRTVMNTEAFF

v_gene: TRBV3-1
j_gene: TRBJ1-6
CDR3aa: CASSQGDAPLHF

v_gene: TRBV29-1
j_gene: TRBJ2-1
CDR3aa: CSARTSLVDEQFF

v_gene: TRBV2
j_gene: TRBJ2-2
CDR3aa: CASVMGGYRVTGELFF

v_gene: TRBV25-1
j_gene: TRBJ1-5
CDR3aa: CASSPTGVGQPQHF

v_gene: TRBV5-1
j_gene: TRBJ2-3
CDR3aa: CASSLVSITDTQYF

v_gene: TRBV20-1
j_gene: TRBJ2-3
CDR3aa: CSAIPSGRTDTQYF

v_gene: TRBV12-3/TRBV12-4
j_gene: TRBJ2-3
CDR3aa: CASSLAGAPPDTQYF

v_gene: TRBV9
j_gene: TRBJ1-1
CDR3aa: CASSVEGQGKTEAFF

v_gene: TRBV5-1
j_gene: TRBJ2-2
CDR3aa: CASSSQRGNTGELFF

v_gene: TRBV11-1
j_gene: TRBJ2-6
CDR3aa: CASSFRTGRGTGANVLTF

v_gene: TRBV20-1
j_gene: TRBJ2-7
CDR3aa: CSAHRLAGGEQYF

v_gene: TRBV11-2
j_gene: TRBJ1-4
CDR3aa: CASSLVFKGPNEKLFF

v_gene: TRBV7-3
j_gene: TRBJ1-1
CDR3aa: CASSLGTMNTEAFF

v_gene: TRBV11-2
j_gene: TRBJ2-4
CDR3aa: CASTRTSGVAKNIQYF

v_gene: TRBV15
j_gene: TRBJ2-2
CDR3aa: CATSREINRELFF

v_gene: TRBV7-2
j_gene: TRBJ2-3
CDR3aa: CASSFRLESTDTQYF

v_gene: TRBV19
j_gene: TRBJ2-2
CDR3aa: CASRRDTLTINTGELFF

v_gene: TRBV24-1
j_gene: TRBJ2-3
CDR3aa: CATRTADGTADTQYF

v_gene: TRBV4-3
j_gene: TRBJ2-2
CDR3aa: CASSQDGGTGNTGELFF

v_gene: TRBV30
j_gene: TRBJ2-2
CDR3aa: CACSLAGLLGELFF

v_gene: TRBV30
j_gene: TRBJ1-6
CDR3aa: CAWRSRSLYFGNSPLHF

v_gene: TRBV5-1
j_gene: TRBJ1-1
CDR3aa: CASSTGRATEAFF

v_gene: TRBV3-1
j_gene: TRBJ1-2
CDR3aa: CASSQNPYGYTF

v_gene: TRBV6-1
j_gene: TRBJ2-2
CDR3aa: CASSLRQGVNTGELFF

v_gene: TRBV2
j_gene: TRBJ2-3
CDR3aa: CASTWGDTQYF

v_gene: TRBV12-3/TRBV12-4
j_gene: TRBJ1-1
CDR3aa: CASSFNSFRSTEAFF

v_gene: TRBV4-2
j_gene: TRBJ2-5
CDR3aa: CASSQAYRGSVGETQYF

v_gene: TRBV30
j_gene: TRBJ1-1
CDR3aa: CAWSEAGHTEAFF

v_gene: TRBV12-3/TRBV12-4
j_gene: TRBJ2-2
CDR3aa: CASTLRGAGTGELFF

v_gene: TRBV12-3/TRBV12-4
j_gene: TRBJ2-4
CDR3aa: CASSPHRGLSIQYF

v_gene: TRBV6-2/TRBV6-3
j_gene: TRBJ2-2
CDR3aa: CASSYLRNTGELFF

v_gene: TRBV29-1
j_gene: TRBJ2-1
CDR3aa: CSVAGRGPNNEQFF